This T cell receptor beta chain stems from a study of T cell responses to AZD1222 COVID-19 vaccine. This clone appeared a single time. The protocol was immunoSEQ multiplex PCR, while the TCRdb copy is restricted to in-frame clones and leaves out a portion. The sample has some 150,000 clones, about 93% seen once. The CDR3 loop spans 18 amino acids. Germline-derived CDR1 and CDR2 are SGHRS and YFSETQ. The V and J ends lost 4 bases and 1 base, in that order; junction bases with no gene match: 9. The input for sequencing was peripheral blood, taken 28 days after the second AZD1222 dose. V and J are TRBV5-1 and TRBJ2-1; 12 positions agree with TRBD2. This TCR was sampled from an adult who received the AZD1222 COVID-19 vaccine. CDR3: CASSGTSGSSGSYNEQFF. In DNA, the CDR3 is TGCGCCAGCAGCGGGACTAGCGGGTCGTCAGGATCCTACAATGAGCAGTTCTTC.